This T cell receptor (beta chain) was identified during a study of OX40 agonist ivuxolimab in advanced cancers. About the study: Ivuxolimab, an antibody acting as an agonist of OX40 (CD134), was used to treat patients. Anti-PD-1, anti-PD-L1 or anti-CTLA-4 therapy given earlier was allowed, and approximately 40% had some. Study conclusions and caveats: Researchers report that CD8+ T cells had, on average, more expanded clones than CD4+.

Data came from immunoSEQ multiplex PCR; TCRdb stores just in-frame clones and leaves some out. The sample lists tens of thousands of clones, approximately 86% occurring once. Remarks on this clone: Its target is not known.

The receptor's source is an adult with an advanced solid tumor such as melanoma, head and neck, liver or kidney cancer. The specimen comprised CD4+ or CD8+ T cells sorted from blood, sampled in a trial of the OX40 agonist ivuxolimab.

The CDR3 DNA is TGTGCCAGCAGTTACTCGATTGGAGCAGGGGCGCCTATGCAGTTCTTC. As protein: CASSYSIGAGAPMQFF. The V call is TRBV6-6, the J call TRBJ2-1, with D perhaps TRBD1 (6 bases). Trimming stripped 0 bases from V and 12 bases from J, with 21 bases between. Germline V lookup: CDR1 MNHNY, CDR2 SVGAGI (reference sequence). The CDR3 extends over 16 amino acids.